A selection of T cell receptor beta chains follows, all from one sample in a study of technical replicates of blood from a few donors. The repertoire was sequenced with immunoSEQ multiplex PCR; TCRdb's copy has only in-frame clones and lacks some. The table lists tens of thousands of clones, roughly 98% of them singletons, with around 0.15% in the top ten. The sequencing input was T cells isolated from PBMCs. These receptors were obtained from a human donor in good health. The CDR3 runs from the conserved cysteine through the conserved F or W. The order of the fields is V gene, clone size, D gene, J gene, CDR3 DNA, CDR3 protein. A D gene is named only where the DNA matches it firmly. Not every row has a clone size; where given, it reads once, few, many or a size class.

v_gene: TRBV5-4; abundance: -; d_gene: TRBD2; j_gene: TRBJ2-7; CDR3nt: TGTGCCAGCAGCTCGAGGGCGGGACTAGCGGGGGTCGAGCAGTACTTC; CDR3aa: CASSSRAGLAGVEQYF
v_gene: TRBV7-2; abundance: -; d_gene: -; j_gene: TRBJ2-2; CDR3nt: TGTGCCAGCAGCGTATCACATATACGGGGGGCGGCCGGGGAGCTGTTTTTT; CDR3aa: CASSVSHIRGAAGELFF
v_gene: TRBV9; abundance: -; d_gene: TRBD1; j_gene: TRBJ1-6; CDR3nt: TGTGCCAGCAGCGCGGGACAGCGCAGCTCCTATAATTCACCCCTCCACTTT; CDR3aa: CASSAGQRSSYNSPLHF
v_gene: TRBV28; abundance: -; d_gene: -; j_gene: TRBJ1-1; CDR3nt: TGTGCCTCTCAAGACAGAATGAACACTGAAGCTTTCTTT; CDR3aa: CASQDRMNTEAFF
v_gene: TRBV5-1; abundance: once; d_gene: TRBD1; j_gene: TRBJ2-2; CDR3nt: TGCGCCAGCAGCTTCTCCCGGGACAGGGTAAAGGACACCGGGGAGCTGTTTTTT; CDR3aa: CASSFSRDRVKDTGELFF
v_gene: TRBV9; abundance: -; d_gene: -; j_gene: TRBJ1-5; CDR3nt: TGTGCCAGCAGCGTAGTAATTCAGGGCCCCCAGCATTTT; CDR3aa: CASSVVIQGPQHF
v_gene: TRBV14; abundance: -; d_gene: -; j_gene: TRBJ2-7; CDR3nt: TGTGCCAGCAGCCAAACACGTTACGAGCAGTACTTC; CDR3aa: CASSQTRYEQYF
v_gene: TRBV19; abundance: -; d_gene: -; j_gene: TRBJ2-1; CDR3nt: TGTGCCAGTCGGGGGCTAGCGGTTCAACCTACCTACAATGAGCAGTTCTTC; CDR3aa: CASRGLAVQPTYNEQFF
v_gene: TRBV7-8; abundance: -; d_gene: TRBD1; j_gene: TRBJ2-7; CDR3nt: TGTGCCAGCAGCTTGACAGGGGACTCCTACGAGCAGTACTTC; CDR3aa: CASSLTGDSYEQYF
v_gene: TRBV18; abundance: -; d_gene: -; j_gene: TRBJ1-4; CDR3nt: TGTGCCAGCTCACCGCCGACGACTCGCGAAAAACTGTTTTTT; CDR3aa: CASSPPTTREKLFF
v_gene: TRBV30; abundance: -; d_gene: TRBD1; j_gene: TRBJ2-3; CDR3nt: TGTGCCTGGAGTGGGACAGGGAGACGGGCAGATACGCAGTATTTT; CDR3aa: CAWSGTGRRADTQYF
v_gene: TRBV7-3; abundance: once; d_gene: TRBD2; j_gene: TRBJ2-3; CDR3nt: TGTGCCAGCAGCTTGGTTAGCGGGGCAGTAGATACGCAGTATTTT; CDR3aa: CASSLVSGAVDTQYF
v_gene: TRBV15; abundance: -; d_gene: TRBD1; j_gene: TRBJ1-5; CDR3nt: TGTGCCACCAACAACCGGGACAGTCCTTTACCCCCCTATCAGCCCCAGCATTTT; CDR3aa: CATNNRDSPLPPYQPQHF
v_gene: TRBV7-6; abundance: -; d_gene: -; j_gene: TRBJ2-2; CDR3nt: TGTGCCAGCAGCTTAGACAGGGACGCCGGGGAGCTGTTTTTT; CDR3aa: CASSLDRDAGELFF
v_gene: TRBV5-4; abundance: -; d_gene: -; j_gene: TRBJ1-2; CDR3nt: TGTGCCAGCAGCTTGGATAGCCAGACCGGCTACACCTTC; CDR3aa: CASSLDSQTGYTF
v_gene: TRBV29-1; abundance: -; d_gene: -; j_gene: TRBJ2-3; CDR3nt: TGCAGCGTTCCCTCCTTCCGGACTATCACAGATACGCAGTATTTT; CDR3aa: CSVPSFRTITDTQYF
v_gene: TRBV7-9; abundance: -; d_gene: TRBD1; j_gene: TRBJ1-5; CDR3nt: TGTGCCAGCAGCTTCTACTCGGGACAGGGCAATCAGCCCCAGCATTTT; CDR3aa: CASSFYSGQGNQPQHF
v_gene: TRBV30; abundance: -; d_gene: TRBD2; j_gene: TRBJ2-7; CDR3nt: TGTGCCTGCCCATCCAAGGGAACTAGCGGGAGATACGAGCAGTACTTC; CDR3aa: CACPSKGTSGRYEQYF
v_gene: TRBV13; abundance: -; d_gene: -; j_gene: TRBJ1-4; CDR3nt: TGTGCCAGCAGCCAACAGGGATGGGGGGGGAAACTGTTTTTT; CDR3aa: CASSQQGWGGKLFF
v_gene: TRBV4-2; abundance: -; d_gene: TRBD2; j_gene: TRBJ2-2; CDR3nt: TGTGCCAGCAGCCACGGCGGAGTGGCGGGAGCAATCACCGGGGAGCTGTTTTTT; CDR3aa: CASSHGGVAGAITGELFF
v_gene: TRBV29-1; abundance: -; d_gene: TRBD1; j_gene: TRBJ2-7; CDR3nt: TGCAGCGTTGAGTTCGGGACAGGGGTCAACGAGCAGTACTTC; CDR3aa: CSVEFGTGVNEQYF
v_gene: TRBV25-1; abundance: -; d_gene: -; j_gene: TRBJ1-1; CDR3nt: TGTGCCAGCAGTGAATCAGGCAGCCTCCGTCCTGAAGCTTTCTTT; CDR3aa: CASSESGSLRPEAFF
v_gene: TRBV28; abundance: once; d_gene: TRBD1; j_gene: TRBJ1-5; CDR3nt: TGTGCCAGCAGTTTGGTGACAGGGCAGAATCAGCCCCAGCATTTT; CDR3aa: CASSLVTGQNQPQHF
v_gene: TRBV19; abundance: once; d_gene: -; j_gene: TRBJ2-1; CDR3nt: TGTGCCAGTAGTATCCAGGGGTTCCGCAATGAGCAGTTCTTC; CDR3aa: CASSIQGFRNEQFF